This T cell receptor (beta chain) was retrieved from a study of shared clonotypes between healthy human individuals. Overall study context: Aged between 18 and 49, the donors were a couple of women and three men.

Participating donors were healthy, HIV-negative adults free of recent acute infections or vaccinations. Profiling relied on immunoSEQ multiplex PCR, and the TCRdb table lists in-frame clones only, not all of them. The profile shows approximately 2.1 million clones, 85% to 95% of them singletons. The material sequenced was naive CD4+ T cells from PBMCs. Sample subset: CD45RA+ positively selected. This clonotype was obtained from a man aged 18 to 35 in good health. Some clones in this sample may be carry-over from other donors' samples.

DNA of the CDR3: TGTGCCAGCAGCGCGAGACTAGCGGCCACAGATACGCAGTATTTT. Its protein product is CASSARLAATDTQYF. The chain carries TRBV9 and TRBJ2-3, with 9 bases fitting TRBD2. V trimming: 3 bases; J trimming: 2 bases; junction bases outside the gene matches: 4. The CDR3 consists of 15 residues. From germline, CDR1 is SGDLS and CDR2 YYNGEE. The whole variable domain, filled in from reference TRBV9 and TRBJ2-3, reads DSGVTQTPKHLITATGQRVTLRCSPRSGDLSVYWYQQSLDQGLQFLIQYYNGEERAKGNILERFSAQQFPDLHSELNLSSLELGDSALYFCASSARLAATDTQYFGPGTRLTVL.